This record looks at one T cell receptor (beta chain) sequence and its context. This record comes from a study of blood T cell repertoires in COVID-19. Study as a whole: The study drew acute and convalescent COVID-19 samples from the United States, Italy and Spain. The analysed material was cDNA or gDNA that came from T cells, B-cell-depleted T cells, or PBMCs.

The CDR3 has 12 residues. After removal of 7 bases from V and 8 bases from J, the junction contained 4 bases not matched to a gene. The germline CDR1 and CDR2 sequences are SNHLY and FYNNEI. TCRdb's copy holds only in-frame clones and misses some; the assay was immunoSEQ multiplex PCR. The sample records approximately 500,000 clones, roughly 89% being singletons. The sample taken for sequencing was peripheral blood. The TCR was taken from a woman between 45 and 60 years old with COVID-19, enrolled during active disease. The chain employs TRBV2 and TRBJ1-2; 10 bases map to TRBD1. CDR3 sequence: CASIGQGDGYTF. CDR3 DNA sequence: TGTGCCAGCATAGGACAGGGGGACGGCTACACCTTC. Full variable domain (outside the CDR3, taken from reference TRBV2 and TRBJ1-2): EPEVTQTPSHQVTQMGQEVILRCVPISNHLYFYWYRQILGQKVEFLVSFYNNEISEKSEIFDDQFSVERPDGSNFTLKIRSTKLEDSAMYFCASIGQGDGYTFGSGTRLTVV.